This T cell receptor beta chain emerged from a study of T cells in Graves' hyperthyroidism and ophthalmopathy. Study-level information: At the time of initial diagnosis and before any treatment, peripheral blood was collected.

Regions amplified from RNA transcripts were the TCR beta CDR3 regions. An initial round of RT-PCR targeting the TCR CDR3 relied on the HTBI primer set. TCRdb itself ran the multiplex PCR reads through MiXCR, one entry per CDR3 protein. This table holds fewer than 750,000 distinct CDR3 sequences, around 15% found once. Study-level results: Appearing also in blood were most of the thyroid clonotypes expanded above 0.001. Model-based prediction identified ophthalmopathy a median about 7 months prior to its onset. Through a model of 13 V-J features, ophthalmopathy was separated from stable hyperthyroidism.

This clonotype was recorded at least ten times. Its antigen remains unidentified. The source is a woman aged 45-60 years with Graves' ophthalmopathy. Sequences were obtained from blood.

This CDR3 reads CASSLTGRGHEQFF. Written as DNA, the CDR3 is TGTGCCAGCAGCTTAACTGGCAGGGGCCATGAGCAGTTCTTC. This sequence joins TRBV7-3 and TRBJ2-1; weak D call: TRBD1 (6 bases). V shed 0 bases and J shed 8 bases, with 11 bases lying between them. This CDR3 has 14 residues. Germline CDR1 reads SGHTA; CDR2 reads FQGTGA.